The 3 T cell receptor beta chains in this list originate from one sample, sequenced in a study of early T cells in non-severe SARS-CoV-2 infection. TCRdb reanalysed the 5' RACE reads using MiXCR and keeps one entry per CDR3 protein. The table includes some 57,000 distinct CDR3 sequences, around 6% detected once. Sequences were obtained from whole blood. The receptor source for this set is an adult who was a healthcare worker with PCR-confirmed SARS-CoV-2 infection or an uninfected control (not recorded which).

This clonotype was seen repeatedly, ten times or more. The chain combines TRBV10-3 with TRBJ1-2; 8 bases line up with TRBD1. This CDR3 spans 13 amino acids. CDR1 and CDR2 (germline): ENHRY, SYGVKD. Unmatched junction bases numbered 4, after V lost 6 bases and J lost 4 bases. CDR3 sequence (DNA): TGTGCCATCAGCGGACAGGGAGTCTATGGCTACACCTTC. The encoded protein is CAISGQGVYGYTF.

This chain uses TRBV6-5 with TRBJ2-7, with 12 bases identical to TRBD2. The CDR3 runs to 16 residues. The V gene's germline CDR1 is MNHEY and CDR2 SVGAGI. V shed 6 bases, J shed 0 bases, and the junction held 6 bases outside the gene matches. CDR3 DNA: TGTGCCAGCAGCCGCGGGACTAGCGGGTCCTCCTACGAGCAGTACTTC. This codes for CASSRGTSGSSYEQYF.

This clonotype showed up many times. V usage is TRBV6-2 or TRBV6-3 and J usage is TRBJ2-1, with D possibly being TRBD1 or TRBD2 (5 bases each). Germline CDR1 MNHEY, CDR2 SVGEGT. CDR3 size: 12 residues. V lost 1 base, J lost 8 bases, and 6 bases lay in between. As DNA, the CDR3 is TGTGCCAGCAGTTACTGGGGGTATGAGCAGTTCTTC. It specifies CASSYWGYEQFF.